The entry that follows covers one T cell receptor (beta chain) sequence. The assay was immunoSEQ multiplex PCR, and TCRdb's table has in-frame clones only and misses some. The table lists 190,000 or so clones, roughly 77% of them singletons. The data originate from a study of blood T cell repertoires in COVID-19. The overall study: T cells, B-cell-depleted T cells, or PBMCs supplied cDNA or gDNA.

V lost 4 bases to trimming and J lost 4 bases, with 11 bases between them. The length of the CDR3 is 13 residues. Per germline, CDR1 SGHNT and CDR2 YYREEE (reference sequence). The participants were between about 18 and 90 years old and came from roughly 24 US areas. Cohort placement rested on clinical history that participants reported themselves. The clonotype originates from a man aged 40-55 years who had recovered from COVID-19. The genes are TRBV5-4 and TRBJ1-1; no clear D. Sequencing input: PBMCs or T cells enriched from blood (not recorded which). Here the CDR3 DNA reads TGTGCCAGCAGCCTTGCTGCGTTCACTGAAGCTTTCTTT. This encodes CASSLAAFTEAFF.